This entry concerns a single T cell receptor beta chain. In its sample, this clone was seen once. Its binding antigen is unknown. Nothing much larger sits one base from this clone, and base qualities are not available. TCRbeta CDR3 regions were amplified from genomic DNA using the immunoSEQ Assay, a bias-controlled multiplex PCR. The original pipeline was this. Nucleated cell counts per sample were estimated from amplification of reference gene primers within the assay. Sequence reads were collapsed and filtered to measure the absolute abundance of every unique TCRbeta CDR3 rearrangement. For each sample, productive Simpson clonality was calculated by taking the square root of Simpson's diversity index across productive rearrangements. TCRdb stores this immuneACCESS table with in-frame sequences only. Part of the clones is absent; in the studies checked, under half of the shortfall reflects unresolved V genes, and no reason is known for the rest. The DNA gave D and trimming, while V, J and clone size come from that table. The sample contains approximately 160,000 clones, over 90% of them found a single time. The ten biggest clones cover just under 2% of the sample.

The data are from a study of blood T cell repertoires in COVID-19 (dated by TCRdb to 2018 to 2020). In terms of the full investigation: The collaborator samples originated in the United States, Italy and Spain and spanned the acute and convalescent phases of COVID-19. The sample metadata nearly always contained a de-identified subject ID, COVID-19 status, age in years and sex. Where available, HLA class I and class II types were obtained from metadata supplied by the sample provider rather than from assay-based typing. A freely available public database, intended as a resource for researchers studying the immune response to SARS-CoV-2, is where the repertoires were released. The samples were drawn from two sources: the first 160 participants of the ongoing ImmuneRACE study, and fewer than 1,500 subjects contributed by 6 global collaborators. The prospective study material was composed of cDNA or gDNA derived from T cells, B-cell-depleted T cells, or PBMCs. The dataset comprised deeply sampled blood TCRbeta repertoires from subjects exposed to, actively infected with, or recovered from COVID-19. What the study reported, not specific to this receptor: The amount of clinical and demographic metadata varied by source and participant and was provided uncurated.

In Seattle, one collaborating source enrolled patients while the infection was active and tracked those patients longitudinally over the course of disease. Collaborating institutions collected whole blood in K2EDTA tubes following their own protocols. For TCRbeta analysis, collaborators shipped samples as frozen whole blood, isolated PBMCs, or DNA extracted from either of those sample types. The CDR1 and CDR2 encoded by the germline V gene are SGDLS and YYNGEE. From its cysteine to its phenylalanine, the CDR3 spans 11 amino acids. Just the 33-base CDR3 DNA is kept, in frame starting at base 1. The junction carries 7 bases between V and J, which are trimmed by 3 bases and 7 bases respectively.

The receptor comes from a woman aged 55 to 70 with COVID-19, enrolled during active disease. The material sequenced was peripheral blood. Rearrangement joined TRBV9 to TRBJ1-2, with no confident D gene call. CDR3 sequence: CASSARGGYTF. The nucleotides are TGTGCCAGCAGCGCTAGAGGTGGCTACACCTTC.